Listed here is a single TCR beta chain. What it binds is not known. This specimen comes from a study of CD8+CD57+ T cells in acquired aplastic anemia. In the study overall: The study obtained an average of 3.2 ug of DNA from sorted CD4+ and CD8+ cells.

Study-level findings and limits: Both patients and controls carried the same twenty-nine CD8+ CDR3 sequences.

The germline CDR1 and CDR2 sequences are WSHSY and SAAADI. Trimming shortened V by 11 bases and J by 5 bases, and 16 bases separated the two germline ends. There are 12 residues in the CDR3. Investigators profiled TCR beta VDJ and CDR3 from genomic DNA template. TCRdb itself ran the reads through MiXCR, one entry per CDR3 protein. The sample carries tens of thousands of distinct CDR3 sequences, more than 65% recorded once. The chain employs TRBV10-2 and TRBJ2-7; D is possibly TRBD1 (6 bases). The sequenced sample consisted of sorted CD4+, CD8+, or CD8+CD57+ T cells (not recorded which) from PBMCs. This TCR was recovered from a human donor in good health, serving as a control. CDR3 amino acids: CAAIGGGNEQYF. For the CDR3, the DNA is TGCGCCGCAATAGGTGGGGGCAACGAGCAGTACTTC.